This is a list of T cell receptor beta chains from one sample in a study of shared clonotypes between healthy human individuals. Only in-frame clones appear in the TCRdb table, and some are missing; sequencing was by immunoSEQ multiplex PCR. Of 950,000 to 1,300,000 clones in the sample, roughly 80% are singletons; the top ten hold 1.4% to 1.5%. The sample consisted of memory CD4+ T cells sorted from blood. The source is a man younger than 35 in good health. Both conserved end residues are part of each CDR3. Each record gives: J gene, V gene, clone size, CDR3 length, D gene, CDR3 protein, CDR3 DNA. A D gene is named only where the DNA matches it firmly. Some rows have no size entry. The others give once, few or many, or a class for an expanded clone.

j_gene: TRBJ2-7
v_gene: TRBV11-2
abundance: -
len: 15
d_gene: -
CDR3aa: CASSLQTGALYEQYF
CDR3nt: TGTGCCAGCAGCTTACAAACGGGGGCCCTCTACGAGCAGTACTTC

j_gene: TRBJ2-6
v_gene: TRBV29-1
abundance: -
len: 16
d_gene: -
CDR3aa: CSITGTSNSGANVLTF
CDR3nt: TGCAGCATCACCGGGACGTCAAACTCTGGGGCCAACGTCCTGACTTTC

j_gene: TRBJ2-7
v_gene: TRBV11-2
abundance: -
len: 14
d_gene: -
CDR3aa: CASSLGILSYEQYF
CDR3nt: TGTGCCAGCAGCCTCGGGATCCTCTCCTACGAGCAGTACTTC

j_gene: TRBJ1-5
v_gene: TRBV7-2
abundance: -
len: 16
d_gene: -
CDR3aa: CASSPQVISGNQPQHF
CDR3nt: TGTGCCAGCAGCCCACAAGTTATTTCGGGTAATCAGCCCCAGCATTTT

j_gene: TRBJ1-1
v_gene: TRBV6-5
abundance: -
len: 12
d_gene: TRBD1
CDR3aa: CASSRGTDEAFF
CDR3nt: TGTGCCAGCAGCCGGGGGACAGATGAAGCTTTCTTT

j_gene: TRBJ1-5
v_gene: TRBV27
abundance: -
len: 15
d_gene: -
CDR3aa: CASSLYPFADQLQHF
CDR3nt: TGTGCCAGCAGTTTATACCCGTTCGCCGATCAGCTCCAGCATTTT

j_gene: TRBJ2-2
v_gene: TRBV5-1
abundance: -
len: 15
d_gene: -
CDR3aa: CASSLGRENTGELFF
CDR3nt: TGCGCCAGCAGCTTGGGACGCGAGAACACCGGGGAGCTGTTTTTT

j_gene: TRBJ2-4
v_gene: TRBV5-1
abundance: -
len: 16
d_gene: TRBD2
CDR3aa: CASSFPLAGRVIIQYF
CDR3nt: TGCGCCAGCAGCTTCCCCTTAGCGGGAAGAGTGATCATTCAGTACTTC

j_gene: TRBJ2-7
v_gene: TRBV29-1
abundance: -
len: 12
d_gene: -
CDR3aa: CSSRDTDYEQYF
CDR3nt: TGCAGCTCCCGGGACACTGACTACGAGCAGTACTTC

j_gene: TRBJ1-4
v_gene: TRBV2
abundance: -
len: 14
d_gene: -
CDR3aa: CASSKQGYNEKLFF
CDR3nt: TGTGCCAGCAGCAAACAGGGCTATAATGAAAAACTGTTTTTT

j_gene: TRBJ2-2
v_gene: TRBV12-5
abundance: -
len: 13
d_gene: -
CDR3aa: CASALEPTGELFF
CDR3nt: TGTGCTAGTGCCCTCGAGCCTACTGGGGAGCTGTTTTTT

j_gene: TRBJ2-5
v_gene: TRBV11-1
abundance: -
len: 13
d_gene: -
CDR3aa: CASSLSPQETQYF
CDR3nt: TGTGCCAGCAGCTTGAGTCCACAAGAGACCCAGTACTTC

j_gene: TRBJ2-1
v_gene: TRBV20-1
abundance: -
len: 11
d_gene: TRBD1
CDR3aa: CSVPGQVEQFF
CDR3nt: TGCAGTGTCCCAGGACAGGTTGAGCAGTTCTTC

j_gene: TRBJ1-2
v_gene: TRBV5-1
abundance: -
len: 13
d_gene: -
CDR3aa: CASSQGPNYGYTF
CDR3nt: TGCGCCAGCAGTCAGGGCCCGAACTATGGCTACACCTTC

j_gene: TRBJ1-2
v_gene: TRBV6-5
abundance: -
len: 10
d_gene: -
CDR3aa: CASSYQGYTF
CDR3nt: TGTGCCAGCAGTTACCAGGGCTACACCTTC

j_gene: TRBJ2-2
v_gene: TRBV9
abundance: -
len: 15
d_gene: -
CDR3aa: CASSAPAVNTGELFF
CDR3nt: TGTGCCAGCAGCGCCCCGGCCGTGAACACCGGGGAGCTGTTTTTT

j_gene: TRBJ1-6
v_gene: TRBV27
abundance: -
len: 14
d_gene: -
CDR3aa: CASSFAGNESPLHF
CDR3nt: TGTGCCAGCAGTTTTGCAGGGAACGAATCACCCCTCCACTTT

j_gene: TRBJ2-3
v_gene: TRBV5-1
abundance: -
len: 16
d_gene: -
CDR3aa: CASSLGGGASTDTQYF
CDR3nt: TGCGCCAGCAGCTTGGGAGGCGGGGCCAGCACAGATACGCAGTATTTT

j_gene: TRBJ2-6
v_gene: TRBV4-1
abundance: -
len: 20
d_gene: -
CDR3aa: CASSPIGGPYFGSGANVLTF
CDR3nt: TGCGCCAGCAGCCCGATTGGAGGGCCCTACTTCGGCTCTGGGGCCAACGTCCTGACTTTC

j_gene: TRBJ1-1
v_gene: TRBV30
abundance: -
len: 13
d_gene: -
CDR3aa: CAWSKTVNTEAFF
CDR3nt: TGTGCCTGGAGTAAGACAGTGAACACTGAAGCTTTCTTT

j_gene: TRBJ2-1
v_gene: TRBV10-3
abundance: -
len: 17
d_gene: TRBD2
CDR3aa: CAISESSSGATYNEQFF
CDR3nt: TGTGCCATCAGTGAGTCATCTAGCGGGGCCACCTACAATGAGCAGTTCTTC

j_gene: TRBJ1-3
v_gene: TRBV15
abundance: -
len: 16
d_gene: -
CDR3aa: CATSTRDRGSGNTIYF
CDR3nt: TGTGCCACCAGCACCCGGGACCGCGGATCTGGAAACACCATATATTTT

j_gene: TRBJ2-2
v_gene: TRBV29-1
abundance: -
len: 14
d_gene: -
CDR3aa: CSVDDRANTGELFF
CDR3nt: TGCAGCGTTGACGATAGGGCGAACACCGGGGAGCTGTTTTTT

j_gene: TRBJ2-1
v_gene: TRBV12-5
abundance: -
len: 16
d_gene: -
CDR3aa: CASGLVLAGRYNEQFF
CDR3nt: TGTGCTAGTGGTTTGGTACTGGCGGGGAGGTACAATGAGCAGTTCTTC

j_gene: TRBJ2-5
v_gene: TRBV5-6
abundance: -
len: 13
d_gene: -
CDR3aa: CASSAVPLETQYF
CDR3nt: TGTGCCAGCAGCGCAGTTCCTTTGGAGACCCAGTACTTC

j_gene: TRBJ2-3
v_gene: TRBV18
abundance: few
len: 14
d_gene: TRBD1
CDR3aa: CASSGGTGGDTQYF
CDR3nt: TGTGCCAGCTCTGGTGGGACAGGGGGAGATACGCAGTATTTT

j_gene: TRBJ1-2
v_gene: TRBV5-4
abundance: -
len: 14
d_gene: -
CDR3aa: CASSYPGARNGYTF
CDR3nt: TGTGCCAGCAGCTATCCAGGGGCGCGGAATGGCTACACCTTC

j_gene: TRBJ2-5
v_gene: TRBV2
abundance: once
len: 15
d_gene: TRBD1
CDR3aa: CASSEHGTDQETQYF
CDR3nt: TGTGCCAGCAGTGAACACGGGACAGACCAAGAGACCCAGTACTTC

j_gene: TRBJ1-6
v_gene: TRBV5-6
abundance: -
len: 15
d_gene: -
CDR3aa: CASALGRGVGSPLHF
CDR3nt: TGTGCCAGCGCCCTGGGCAGGGGTGTTGGGTCACCCCTCCACTTT

j_gene: TRBJ2-5
v_gene: TRBV21-1
abundance: -
len: 16
d_gene: -
CDR3aa: CASSKKRGQGKETQYF
CDR3nt: TGTGCCAGCAGCAAAAAAAGGGGACAGGGAAAAGAGACCCAGTACTTC

j_gene: TRBJ1-1
v_gene: TRBV5-5
abundance: -
len: 14
d_gene: TRBD1
CDR3aa: CASSFPGGGTEAFF
CDR3nt: TGTGCCAGCAGCTTCCCAGGGGGAGGCACTGAAGCTTTCTTT

j_gene: TRBJ2-7
v_gene: TRBV28
abundance: -
len: 15
d_gene: TRBD2
CDR3aa: CASSVTGGLSYEQYF
CDR3nt: TGTGCCAGCAGTGTCACTGGGGGACTAAGCTACGAGCAGTACTTC

j_gene: TRBJ1-6
v_gene: TRBV15
abundance: -
len: 13
d_gene: TRBD1
CDR3aa: CATSSDRVQPLHF
CDR3nt: TGTGCCACCAGCTCCGACAGGGTTCAACCCCTCCACTTT

j_gene: TRBJ1-1
v_gene: TRBV15
abundance: -
len: 13
d_gene: -
CDR3aa: CATSRVGREVPFF
CDR3nt: TGTGCCACCAGCAGAGTCGGGCGGGAGGTGCCTTTCTTT

j_gene: TRBJ2-7
v_gene: TRBV6-5
abundance: -
len: 15
d_gene: -
CDR3aa: CASSYADSSVYEQYF
CDR3nt: TGTGCCAGCAGTTACGCGGACAGTTCAGTCTACGAGCAGTACTTC

j_gene: TRBJ1-5
v_gene: TRBV19
abundance: -
len: 20
d_gene: TRBD1
CDR3aa: CASSKGQGKWSNAAGQPQHF
CDR3nt: TGTGCCAGTAGTAAAGGACAGGGGAAATGGTCTAACGCGGCGGGTCAGCCCCAGCATTTT

j_gene: TRBJ2-5
v_gene: TRBV11-2
abundance: -
len: 14
d_gene: -
CDR3aa: CASSLGDAQQTQYF
CDR3nt: TGTGCCAGCAGCTTAGGGGACGCCCAACAGACCCAGTACTTC

j_gene: TRBJ2-1
v_gene: TRBV5-1
abundance: -
len: 15
d_gene: -
CDR3aa: CASSFLQKTYNEQFF
CDR3nt: TGCGCCAGCAGCTTTCTACAGAAAACCTACAATGAGCAGTTCTTC

j_gene: TRBJ1-2
v_gene: TRBV2
abundance: -
len: 14
d_gene: -
CDR3aa: CASPEGPGNYGYTF
CDR3nt: TGTGCCAGCCCGGAAGGGCCGGGGAACTATGGCTACACCTTC

j_gene: TRBJ1-6
v_gene: TRBV10-1
abundance: -
len: 14
d_gene: -
CDR3aa: CASSESGYNSPLHF
CDR3nt: TGCGCCAGCAGTGAGTCGGGCTATAATTCACCCCTCCACTTT

j_gene: TRBJ2-7
v_gene: TRBV6-5
abundance: many
len: 13
d_gene: -
CDR3aa: CASSQQGSGEQYF
CDR3nt: TGTGCCAGCAGTCAGCAGGGTTCCGGCGAGCAGTACTTC

j_gene: TRBJ2-3
v_gene: TRBV7-9
abundance: -
len: 15
d_gene: TRBD2
CDR3aa: CASSSGTSWGDTQYF
CDR3nt: TGTGCCAGCAGCTCTGGGACTAGTTGGGGAGATACGCAGTATTTT

j_gene: TRBJ2-2
v_gene: TRBV5-8
abundance: -
len: 12
d_gene: -
CDR3aa: CASSPQLGELFF
CDR3nt: TGTGCCAGCAGCCCCCAGCTCGGGGAGCTGTTTTTT

j_gene: TRBJ2-2
v_gene: TRBV5-1
abundance: many
len: 15
d_gene: TRBD2
CDR3aa: CASSLLTSATGELFF
CDR3nt: TGCGCCAGCAGCTTGTTGACTAGCGCGACCGGGGAGCTGTTTTTT

j_gene: TRBJ2-7
v_gene: TRBV2
abundance: -
len: 13
d_gene: -
CDR3aa: CASTGDRYYEQYF
CDR3nt: TGTGCCAGCACAGGGGACCGATACTACGAGCAGTACTTC

j_gene: TRBJ1-2
v_gene: TRBV6-5
abundance: once
len: 13
d_gene: TRBD1
CDR3aa: CASTATGVSGYTF
CDR3nt: TGTGCCAGCACCGCGACAGGGGTCAGTGGCTACACCTTC

j_gene: TRBJ1-1
v_gene: TRBV10-2
abundance: many
len: 15
d_gene: -
CDR3aa: CASSVLSRGNTEAFF
CDR3nt: TGCGCCAGCAGTGTCCTCTCCAGGGGGAACACTGAAGCTTTCTTT

j_gene: TRBJ1-3
v_gene: TRBV9
abundance: few
len: 15
d_gene: -
CDR3aa: CASSPSSLSGNTIYF
CDR3nt: TGTGCCAGCAGCCCCTCGTCCCTCTCTGGAAACACCATATATTTT

j_gene: TRBJ2-2
v_gene: TRBV11-2
abundance: -
len: 17
d_gene: -
CDR3aa: CASSIRPRTLNTGELFF
CDR3nt: TGTGCCAGCAGCATAAGACCCCGGACTTTGAACACCGGGGAGCTGTTTTTT

j_gene: TRBJ2-5
v_gene: TRBV5-5
abundance: -
len: 12
d_gene: -
CDR3aa: CASSLASETQYF
CDR3nt: TGTGCCAGCAGCTTAGCTTCGGAGACCCAGTACTTC

j_gene: TRBJ2-1
v_gene: TRBV6-5
abundance: few
len: 16
d_gene: -
CDR3aa: CASSYRPGTLPNEQFF
CDR3nt: TGTGCCAGCAGTTACCGTCCCGGGACACTGCCTAATGAGCAGTTCTTC

j_gene: TRBJ2-7
v_gene: TRBV28
abundance: few
len: 15
d_gene: TRBD1
CDR3aa: CASSFTGARSYEQYF
CDR3nt: TGTGCCAGCAGCTTTACAGGGGCAAGATCCTACGAGCAGTACTTC

j_gene: TRBJ1-1
v_gene: TRBV9
abundance: -
len: 14
d_gene: -
CDR3aa: CASSVGGANTEAFF
CDR3nt: TGTGCCAGCAGCGTAGGCGGAGCGAACACTGAAGCTTTCTTT

j_gene: TRBJ2-7
v_gene: TRBV18
abundance: -
len: 15
d_gene: TRBD2
CDR3aa: CASSPGLAGSYEQYF
CDR3nt: TGTGCCAGCTCACCCGGACTAGCGGGCTCCTACGAGCAGTACTTC

j_gene: TRBJ2-1
v_gene: TRBV18
abundance: -
len: 15
d_gene: TRBD2
CDR3aa: CASSYLAGAGNEQFF
CDR3nt: TGTGCCAGCTCGTATCTAGCGGGAGCTGGGAATGAGCAGTTCTTC

j_gene: TRBJ2-2
v_gene: TRBV7-9
abundance: -
len: 13
d_gene: -
CDR3aa: CASSLVGAGELFF
CDR3nt: TGTGCCAGCAGCTTAGTAGGGGCCGGGGAGCTGTTTTTT

j_gene: TRBJ1-2
v_gene: TRBV5-6
abundance: -
len: 12
d_gene: -
CDR3aa: CASSLETGSYTF
CDR3nt: TGTGCCAGCAGCTTGGAAACAGGATCTTACACCTTC